This T cell receptor (beta chain) was retrieved from a study of T-cell memory formation after mild COVID-19. This clonotype has only a few counts. TCRdb reprocessed the 5' RACE reads via MiXCR and lists one record per CDR3 protein. The table records around 390,000 distinct CDR3 sequences, about 16% of them present only once. The CDR3 is made up of 14 amino acids. Germline lookup yields CDR1 SGDLS and CDR2 YYNGEE. J lost 5 bases, V lost 4 bases, and 6 bases had no gene match. The sequenced material came from PBMCs or a T cell subset sorted from them (not recorded which). The TCR originated in a man between 18 and 35 years old who had mild COVID-19 (a few samples of this study predate the infection). Cell type and time point are not known. The chain is built from TRBV9 and TRBJ2-7; TRBD1 matches at 10 bases. The DNA for the CDR3 is TGTGCCAGCAGCACTACCGGGACAGGGGACGAGCAGTACTTC. Translated, it gives CASSTTGTGDEQYF.